Below, 10 T cell receptor beta chains from the same sample are listed, as sequenced in a study of T cell clones after liver transplantation. Profiling relied on immunoSEQ multiplex PCR, and the TCRdb table lists in-frame clones only, not all of them. Of roughly 120,000 clones in the sample, 90% are singletons; the top ten hold approximately 0.88%. This sample comprised CD4+ T cells from blood, obtained 12 months after liver transplant. The receptor set was obtained from a human patient who received a liver transplant. Some T cells could come from the graft donor.

V gene TRBV5-4 combines with J gene TRBJ2-5; weak D call: TRBD2 (6 bases). V lost 2 bases and J lost 3, with 11 bases in between. CDR1 is SGHNT, CDR2 YYREEE, per germline (reference sequence). The CDR3 is 14 residues long. The CDR3 spells CASSLRAGKETQYF. CDR3 bases: TGTGCCAGCAGCTTAAGGGCGGGAAAAGAGACCCAGTACTTC. Combining the CDR3 with reference TRBV5-4 and TRBJ2-5 gives the whole variable domain ETGVTQSPTHLIKTRGQQVTLRCSSQSGHNTVSWYQQALGQGPQFIFQYYREEENGRGNFPPRFSGLQFPNYSSELNVNALELDDSALYLCASSLRAGKETQYFGPGTRLLVL.

For this clone: The final CDR3 position lacks the conserved phenylalanine or tryptophan, pointing to a likely read error. The DNA is omitted, as the CDR3 cannot be located on it reliably, and the CDR3 follows TCRdb's listing. This sequence joins TRBV5-4 and TRBJ2-7; TRBD2, the table's D call, lacks a check against the DNA. The CDR3 contains 11 residues when both ends are counted. Germline assignment: CDR1 SGHNT and CDR2 YYREEE (reference sequence). The chain's CDR3 is CASSLEEDSPP.

The J gene is TRBJ2-7, the V gene TRBV2; the D gene is possibly TRBD2 (6 bases). The length of the CDR3 is 15 residues. V was trimmed by 2 bases and J by 3 bases, leaving 14 bases between them. Germline V CDR1 and CDR2: SNHLY, FYNNEI. CDR3 protein: CASSELGLALYEQYF. CDR3 in DNA: TGTGCCAGCAGTGAACTTGGTCTAGCGCTCTACGAGCAGTACTTC.

This chain joins TRBV29-1 and TRBJ1-1, with D uncertain. Trimming removed 4 bases from V and 1 base from J, with 4 bases in between. CDR1 and CDR2 (germline): SQVTM, ANQGSEA. CDR3 length: 11 amino acids. In DNA, the CDR3 is TGCAGCGTTGGATCGAACACTGAAGCTTTCTTT. Translating gives CSVGSNTEAFF.

The gene calls are TRBV27 and TRBJ2-2, with 8 nucleotides matching TRBD2. The CDR3 is 14 residues long. V shed 6 bases, J shed 5 bases, and the junction held 5 bases outside the gene matches. Germline values: CDR1 MNHEY, CDR2 SMNVEV (reference sequence). Here the CDR3 DNA reads TGTGCCAGCAGAACGGGGGGGTTGACCGGGGAGCTGTTTTTT. It yields the protein CASRTGGLTGELFF.

The chain has TRBV10-3 and TRBJ2-7; D might be TRBD2 (5 bases). The CDR3 loop spans 16 amino acids. Trimming cost V 0 bases and J 0 bases, with 12 bases left between them. From germline, CDR1 is ENHRY and CDR2 SYGVKD. The CDR3 DNA follows: TGTGCCATCAGTGAGTCTGGGCCCCGGGGCTCCTACGAGCAGTACTTC. Amino acids: CAISESGPRGSYEQYF.

This rearrangement joins TRBV27 to TRBJ2-7, with D unclear. Trimming removed 5 bases from V and 1 base from J, with 12 bases in between. There are 14 residues in the CDR3. Germline values: CDR1 MNHEY, CDR2 SMNVEV (reference sequence). The CDR3 sequence is CASSPTRVSYEQYF. The CDR3 nucleotides are TGTGCCAGCAGTCCGACTCGAGTTTCCTACGAGCAGTACTTC.

This chain links TRBV25-1 with TRBJ1-1; 9 positions agree with TRBD1. CDR3 length: 14 amino acids. Unmatched junction bases numbered 2, after V lost 2 bases and J lost 4 bases. Germline CDR1 and CDR2: MGHDK and SYGVNS. As DNA, the CDR3 is TGTGCCAGCAGTGAAACAGGGGGCTTCACTGAAGCTTTCTTT. As protein: CASSETGGFTEAFF.

The rearrangement links TRBV28 to TRBJ2-3; D assignment may be TRBD1 or TRBD2 (5 bases each). CDR3 size: 14 residues. CDR1 and CDR2 from the germline V gene are MDHEN and SYDVKM. The V end lost 3 bases, the J end lost 2 bases, and 9 bases lay between the germline ends. The DNA of the CDR3 is TGTGCCAGCAGTTTTGGGGGAAACACAGATACGCAGTATTTT. Residues: CASSFGGNTDTQYF.

The chain has TRBV15 and TRBJ2-3, with D uncertain. Germline V lookup: CDR1 LNHNV, CDR2 YYDKDF (reference sequence). The length of the CDR3 is 14 residues. V was pared by 3 bases and J by 0 bases, with 7 bases between. The CDR3 DNA follows: TGTGCCACCAGCAGGTCAGGTAGCACAGATACGCAGTATTTT. As protein: CATSRSGSTDTQYF.